The TCR beta chain under discussion was sequenced for a study of neurological immune-mediated disorders. This clonotype showed up many times. V lost 2 bases to trimming and J lost 2 bases, with 10 bases between them. The CDR3 length is 15 residues. Germline lookup yields CDR1 MNHEY and CDR2 SVGAGI. The cDNA was produced through 5'RACE with 10-nucleotide random UMIs. From 15-18 subjects, every sequencing run obtained over 170 million TCR-beta sequences. TCRdb independently ran MiXCR on the 5' RACE reads; one entry per CDR3 protein. The repertoire includes around 69,000 distinct CDR3 sequences, 4.5% of them detected once, and 6.9% sits in the top ten.

Material for sequencing was PBMCs. V usage is TRBV6-5 and J usage is TRBJ1-3; D unclear. The origin of this receptor is a man aged 25 to 40 with multiple sclerosis. The chain's CDR3 is CASSYHDKPGNTIYF. The DNA of the CDR3 is TGTGCCAGCAGTTACCACGACAAACCTGGAAACACCATATATTTT.